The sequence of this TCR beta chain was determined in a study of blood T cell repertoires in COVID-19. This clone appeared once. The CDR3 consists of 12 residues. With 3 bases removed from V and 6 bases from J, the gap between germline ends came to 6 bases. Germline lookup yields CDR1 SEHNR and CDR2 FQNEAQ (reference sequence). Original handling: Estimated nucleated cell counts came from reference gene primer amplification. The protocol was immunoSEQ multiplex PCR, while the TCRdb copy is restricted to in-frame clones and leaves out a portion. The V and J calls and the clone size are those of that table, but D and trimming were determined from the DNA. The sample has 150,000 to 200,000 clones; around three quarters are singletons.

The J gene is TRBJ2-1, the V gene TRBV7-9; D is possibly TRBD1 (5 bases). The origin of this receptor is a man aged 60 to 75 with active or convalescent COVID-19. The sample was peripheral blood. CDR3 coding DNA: TGTGCCAGCAGCTTCAGGGTCAATGAGCAGTTCTTC. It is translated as CASSFRVNEQFF.